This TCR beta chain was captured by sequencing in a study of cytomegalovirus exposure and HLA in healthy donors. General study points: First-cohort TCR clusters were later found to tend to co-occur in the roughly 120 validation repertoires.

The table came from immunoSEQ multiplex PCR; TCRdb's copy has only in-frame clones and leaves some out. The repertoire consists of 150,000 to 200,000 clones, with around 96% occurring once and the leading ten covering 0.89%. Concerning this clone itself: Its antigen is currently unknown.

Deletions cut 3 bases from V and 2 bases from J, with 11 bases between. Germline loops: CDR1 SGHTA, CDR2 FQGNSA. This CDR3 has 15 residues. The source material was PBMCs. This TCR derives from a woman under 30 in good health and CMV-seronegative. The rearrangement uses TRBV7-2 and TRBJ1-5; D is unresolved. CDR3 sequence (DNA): TGTGCCAGCAGCTTGCGAGGAGGAGGCAATCAGCCCCAGCATTTT. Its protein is CASSLRGGGNQPQHF.